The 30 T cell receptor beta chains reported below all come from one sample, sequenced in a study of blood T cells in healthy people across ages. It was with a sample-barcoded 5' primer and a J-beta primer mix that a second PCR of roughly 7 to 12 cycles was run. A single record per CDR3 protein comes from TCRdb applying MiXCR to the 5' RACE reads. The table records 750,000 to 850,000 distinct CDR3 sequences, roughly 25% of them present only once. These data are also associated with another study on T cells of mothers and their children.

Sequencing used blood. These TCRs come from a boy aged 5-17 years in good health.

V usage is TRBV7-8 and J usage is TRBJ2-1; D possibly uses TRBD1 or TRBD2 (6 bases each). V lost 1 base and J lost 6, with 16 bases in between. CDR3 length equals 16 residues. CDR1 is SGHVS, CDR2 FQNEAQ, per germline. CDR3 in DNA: TGTGCCAGCAGCTTAGTCAGATTCGGAGGGGGCAATGAGCAGTTCTTC. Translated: CASSLVRFGGGNEQFF.

The CDR3, as DNA: TGCAGTGCATACCACCGGGACAGGGTTCCAAATGAGCAGTTCTTC. It codes for CSAYHRDRVPNEQFF. This chain joins TRBV20-1 and TRBJ2-5; 9 positions agree with TRBD1. Near its end, the DNA agrees better with TRBJ2-1, so the J call may be wrong. The CDR3 consists of 15 residues. CDR1 and CDR2 from the germline V gene are DFQATT and SNEGSKA (reference sequence).

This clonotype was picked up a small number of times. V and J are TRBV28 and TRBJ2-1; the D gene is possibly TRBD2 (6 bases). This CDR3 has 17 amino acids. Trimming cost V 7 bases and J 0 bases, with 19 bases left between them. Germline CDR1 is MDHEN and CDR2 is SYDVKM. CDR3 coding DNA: TGTGCCAGCACCTCGTGGGGTGCGGGACGCTCCTACAATGAGCAGTTCTTC. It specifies CASTSWGAGRSYNEQFF.

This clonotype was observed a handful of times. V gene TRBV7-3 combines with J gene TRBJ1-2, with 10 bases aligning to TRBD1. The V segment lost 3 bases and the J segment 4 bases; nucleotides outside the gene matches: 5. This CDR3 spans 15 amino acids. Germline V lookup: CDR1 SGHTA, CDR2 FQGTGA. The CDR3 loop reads CASSLTGGLAYGYTF. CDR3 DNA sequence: TGTGCCAGCAGCTTGACAGGGGGCCTCGCCTATGGCTACACCTTC.

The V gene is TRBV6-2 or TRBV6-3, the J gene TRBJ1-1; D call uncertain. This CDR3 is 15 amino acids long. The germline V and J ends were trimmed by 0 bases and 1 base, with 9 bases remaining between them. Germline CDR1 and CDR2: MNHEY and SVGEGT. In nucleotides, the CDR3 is TGTGCCAGCAGTTACTCGACCCAGCCGAACACTGAAGCTTTCTTT. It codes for CASSYSTQPNTEAFF.

CDR3 in DNA: TGCGCCAGCAGCTTGGCTGTGGTTACGAACACTGAAGCTTTCTTT. Protein sequence: CASSLAVVTNTEAFF. V gene TRBV5-1 combines with J gene TRBJ1-1; no clear D. V lost 0 bases, J lost 1 base, and 10 bases lay in between. This CDR3 has 15 residues. Germline assignment: CDR1 SGHRS and CDR2 YFSETQ.

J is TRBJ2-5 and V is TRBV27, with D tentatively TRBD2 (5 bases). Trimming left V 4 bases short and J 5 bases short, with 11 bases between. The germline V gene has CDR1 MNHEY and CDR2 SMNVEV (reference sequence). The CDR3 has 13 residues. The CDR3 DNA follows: TGTGCCAGCAGTTCAGATGAGCGGGAGACCCAGTACTTC. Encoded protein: CASSSDERETQYF.

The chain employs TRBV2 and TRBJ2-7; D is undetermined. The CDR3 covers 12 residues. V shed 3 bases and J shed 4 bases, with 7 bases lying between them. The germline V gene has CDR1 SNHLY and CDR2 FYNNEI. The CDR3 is CASSDLSYEQYF. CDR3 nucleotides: TGTGCCAGCAGTGATCTGAGTTACGAGCAGTACTTC.

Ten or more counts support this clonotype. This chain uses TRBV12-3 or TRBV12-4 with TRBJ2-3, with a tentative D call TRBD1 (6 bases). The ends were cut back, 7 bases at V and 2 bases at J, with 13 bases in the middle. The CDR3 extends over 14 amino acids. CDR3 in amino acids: CASNYDRTTDTQYF. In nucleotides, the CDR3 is TGTGCCAGCAACTATGACAGGACCACAGATACGCAGTATTTT.

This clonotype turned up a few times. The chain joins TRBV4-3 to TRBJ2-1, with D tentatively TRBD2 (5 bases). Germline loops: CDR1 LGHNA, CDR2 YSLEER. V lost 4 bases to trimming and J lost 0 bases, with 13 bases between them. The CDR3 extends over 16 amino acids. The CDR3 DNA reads TGCGCCAGCAGCCGTAGTAGCGAGAACTCCTACAATGAGCAGTTCTTC. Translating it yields CASSRSSENSYNEQFF.

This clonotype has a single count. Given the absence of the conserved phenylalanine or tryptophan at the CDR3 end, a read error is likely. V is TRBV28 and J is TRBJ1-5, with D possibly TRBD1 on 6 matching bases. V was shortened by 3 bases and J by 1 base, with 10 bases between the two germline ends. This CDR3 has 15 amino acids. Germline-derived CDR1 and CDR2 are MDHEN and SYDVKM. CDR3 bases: TGTGCCAGCAGTTTGACACAGGGCAGCAATCAGCCCCAGCATCTT. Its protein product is CASSLTQGSNQPQHL.

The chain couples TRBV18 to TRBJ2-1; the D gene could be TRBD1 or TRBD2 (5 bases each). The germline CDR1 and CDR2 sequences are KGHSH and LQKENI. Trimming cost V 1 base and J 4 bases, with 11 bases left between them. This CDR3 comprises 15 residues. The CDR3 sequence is CASSPRAGRYNEQFF. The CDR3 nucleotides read TGTGCCAGCTCACCACGGGCAGGGAGATACAATGAGCAGTTCTTC.

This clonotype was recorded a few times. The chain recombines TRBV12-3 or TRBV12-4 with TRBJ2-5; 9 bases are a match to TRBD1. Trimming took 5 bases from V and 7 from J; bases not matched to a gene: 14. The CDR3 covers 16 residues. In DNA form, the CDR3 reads TGTGCCAGCAGTCTGTCTGGGGACAGGGTTTCGGGGACCCAGTACTTC. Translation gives CASSLSGDRVSGTQYF.

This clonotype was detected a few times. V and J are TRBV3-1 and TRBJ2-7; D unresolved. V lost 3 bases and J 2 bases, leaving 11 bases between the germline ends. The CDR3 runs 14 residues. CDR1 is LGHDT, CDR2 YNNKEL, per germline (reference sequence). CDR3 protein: CASSHSGRAYEQYF. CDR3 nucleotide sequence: TGTGCCAGCAGCCACTCAGGCCGGGCCTACGAGCAGTACTTC.

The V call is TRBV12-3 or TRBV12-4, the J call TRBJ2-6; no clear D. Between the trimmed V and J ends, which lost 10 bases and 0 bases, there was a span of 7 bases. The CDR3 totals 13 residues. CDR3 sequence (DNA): TGTGCCACAAGGTCCTCTGGGGCCAACGTCCTGACTTTC. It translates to CATRSSGANVLTF.

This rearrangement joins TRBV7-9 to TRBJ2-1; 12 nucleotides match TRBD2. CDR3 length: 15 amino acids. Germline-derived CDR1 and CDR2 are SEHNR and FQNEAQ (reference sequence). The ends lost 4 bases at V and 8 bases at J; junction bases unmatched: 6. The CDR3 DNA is TGTGCCAGCAGCTCGAATCCTAGCGGGGGGGATGAGCAGTTCTTC. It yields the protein CASSSNPSGGDEQFF. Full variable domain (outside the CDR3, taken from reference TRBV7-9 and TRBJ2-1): DTGVSQNPRHKITKRGQNVTFRCDPISEHNRLYWYRQTLGQGPEFLTYFQNEAQLEKSRLLSDRFSAERPKGSFSTLEIQRTEQGDSAMYLCASSSNPSGGDEQFFGPGTRLTVL.

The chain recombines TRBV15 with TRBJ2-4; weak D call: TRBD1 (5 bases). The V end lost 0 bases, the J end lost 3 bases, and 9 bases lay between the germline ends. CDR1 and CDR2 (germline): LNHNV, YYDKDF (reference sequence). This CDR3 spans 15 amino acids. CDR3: CATSRDTDSKNIQYF. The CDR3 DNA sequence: TGTGCCACCAGCAGAGATACTGACAGCAAAAACATTCAGTACTTC. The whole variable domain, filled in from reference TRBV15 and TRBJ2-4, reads DAMVIQNPRYQVTQFGKPVTLSCSQTLNHNVMYWYQQKSSQAPKLLFHYYDKDFNNEADTPDNFQSRRPNTSFCFLDIRSPGLGDTAMYLCATSRDTDSKNIQYFGAGTRLSVL.

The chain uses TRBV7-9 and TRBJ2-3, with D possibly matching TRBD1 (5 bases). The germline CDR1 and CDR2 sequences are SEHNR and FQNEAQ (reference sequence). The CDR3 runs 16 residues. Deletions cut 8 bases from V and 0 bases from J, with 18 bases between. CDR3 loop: CASANPSGASTDTQYF. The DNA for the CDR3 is TGTGCCAGCGCGAATCCGAGTGGGGCTAGCACAGATACGCAGTATTTT. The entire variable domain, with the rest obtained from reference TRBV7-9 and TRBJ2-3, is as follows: DTGVSQNPRHKITKRGQNVTFRCDPISEHNRLYWYRQTLGQGPEFLTYFQNEAQLEKSRLLSDRFSAERPKGSFSTLEIQRTEQGDSAMYLCASANPSGASTDTQYFGPGTRLTVL.

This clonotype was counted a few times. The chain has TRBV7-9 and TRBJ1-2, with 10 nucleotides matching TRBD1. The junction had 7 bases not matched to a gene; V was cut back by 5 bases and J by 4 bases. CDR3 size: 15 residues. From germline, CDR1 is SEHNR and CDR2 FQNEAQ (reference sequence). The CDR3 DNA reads TGTGCCAGCAGCCTGACAGGGGGCGCTACCTATGGCTACACCTTC. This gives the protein CASSLTGGATYGYTF.

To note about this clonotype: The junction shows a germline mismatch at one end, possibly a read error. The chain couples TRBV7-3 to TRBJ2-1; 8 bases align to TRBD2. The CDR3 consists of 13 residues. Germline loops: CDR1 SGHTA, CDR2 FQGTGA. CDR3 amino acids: CATSGSPDNEQFF. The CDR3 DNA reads TGTGCCACCAGCGGGAGTCCCGACAATGAGCAGTTCTTC. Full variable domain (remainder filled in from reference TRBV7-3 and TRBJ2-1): GAGVSQTPSNKVTEKGKYVELRCDPISGHTALYWYRQSLGQGPEFLIYFQGTGAADDSGLPNDRFFAVRPEGSVSTLKIQRTERGDSAVYLCATSGSPDNEQFFGPGTRLTVL.

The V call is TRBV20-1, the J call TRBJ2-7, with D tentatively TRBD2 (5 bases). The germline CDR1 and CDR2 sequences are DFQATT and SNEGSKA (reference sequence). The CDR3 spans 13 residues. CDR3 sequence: CRARGRLSDEQYF. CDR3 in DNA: TGCAGGGCCCGGGGAAGACTCAGCGACGAGCAGTACTTC.

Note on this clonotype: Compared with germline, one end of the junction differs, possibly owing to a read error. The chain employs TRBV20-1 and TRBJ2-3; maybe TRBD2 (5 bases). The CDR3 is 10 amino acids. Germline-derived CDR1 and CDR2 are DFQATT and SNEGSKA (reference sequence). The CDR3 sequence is CSAGGLGQYF. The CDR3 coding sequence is TGTAGTGCTGGAGGTTTGGGGCAGTATTTT.

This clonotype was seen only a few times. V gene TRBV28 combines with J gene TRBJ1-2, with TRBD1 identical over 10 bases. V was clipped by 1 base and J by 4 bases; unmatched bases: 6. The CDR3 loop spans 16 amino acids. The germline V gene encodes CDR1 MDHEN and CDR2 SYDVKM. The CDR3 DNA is TGTGCCAGCAGTTTATCCACGACAGGGGGCGGCTATGGCTACACCTTC. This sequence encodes CASSLSTTGGGYGYTF.

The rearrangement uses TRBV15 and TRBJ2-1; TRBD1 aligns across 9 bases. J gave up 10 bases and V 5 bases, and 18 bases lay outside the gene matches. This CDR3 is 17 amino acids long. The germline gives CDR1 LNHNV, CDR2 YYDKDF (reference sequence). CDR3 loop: CATSVRKPGQGSPEQFF. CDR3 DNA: TGTGCCACCAGCGTACGAAAGCCGGGACAGGGCTCCCCAGAGCAGTTCTTC.

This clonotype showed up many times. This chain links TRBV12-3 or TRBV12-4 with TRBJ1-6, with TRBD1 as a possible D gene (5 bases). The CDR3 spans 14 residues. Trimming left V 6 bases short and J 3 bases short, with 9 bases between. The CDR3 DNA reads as TGTGCCAGCAGCCGGCAGGGCTATAATTCACCCCTCCACTTT. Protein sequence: CASSRQGYNSPLHF.

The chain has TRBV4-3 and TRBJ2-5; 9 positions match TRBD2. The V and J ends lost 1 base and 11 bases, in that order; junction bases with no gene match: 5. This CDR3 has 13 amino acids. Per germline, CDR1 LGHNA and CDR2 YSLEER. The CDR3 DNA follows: TGCGCCAGCAGCCAAGTCCGCGGGGGGGAGCAGTACTTC. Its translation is CASSQVRGGEQYF.

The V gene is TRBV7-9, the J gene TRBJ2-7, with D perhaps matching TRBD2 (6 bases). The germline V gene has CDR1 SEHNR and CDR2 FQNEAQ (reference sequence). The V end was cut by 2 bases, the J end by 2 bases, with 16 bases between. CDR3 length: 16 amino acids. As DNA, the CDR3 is TGTGCCAGCAGCTTAAGTGAGGCGGGAATTGCCTACGAGCAGTACTTC. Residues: CASSLSEAGIAYEQYF.

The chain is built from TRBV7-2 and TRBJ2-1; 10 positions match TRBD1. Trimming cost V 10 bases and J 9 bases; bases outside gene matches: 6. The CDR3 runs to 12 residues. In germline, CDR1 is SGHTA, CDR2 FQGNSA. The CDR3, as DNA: TGTGCCACCGGACAGGGGGTTGGTGAGCAGTTCTTC. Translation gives CATGQGVGEQFF.

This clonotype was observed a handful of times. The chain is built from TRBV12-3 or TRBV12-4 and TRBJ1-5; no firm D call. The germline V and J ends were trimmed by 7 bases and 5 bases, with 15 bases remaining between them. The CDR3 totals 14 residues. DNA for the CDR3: TGTGCCAGCAAAGATGCCGGGCCGGATCAGCCCCAGCATTTT. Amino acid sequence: CASKDAGPDQPQHF.

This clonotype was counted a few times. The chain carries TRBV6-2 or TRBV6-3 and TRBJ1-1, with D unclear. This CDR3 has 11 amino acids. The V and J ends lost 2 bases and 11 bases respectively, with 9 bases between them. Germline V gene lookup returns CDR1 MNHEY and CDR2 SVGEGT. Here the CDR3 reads CASSYHLGAFF. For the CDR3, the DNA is TGTGCCAGCAGTTACCACCTTGGCGCTTTCTTT.